The 32 T cell receptor beta chains in this list originate from one sample, sequenced in a study of molecular identifiers for immune sequencing clone quantification. TCRdb re-called the PCR reads with MiXCR, one entry per CDR3 protein. The sample has 50,000 to 75,000 distinct CDR3 sequences, about 20% seen once. Sequenced input: naive CD8+ T cells from blood, with Jurkat cell RNA spiked in. Stated subset: FACS-sorted CD8+CD4-CCR7+CD45RA+ naive T cells. The receptor source for this set is a human donor in good health. Some libraries in this study had Jurkat cell RNA spiked in.

In this sample, this clonotype turned up many times. The chain's CDR3 is CASSPATGSYEQYF. CDR3 bases: TGTGCCAGCAGCCCCGCAACGGGTTCCTACGAGCAGTACTTC. The gene calls are TRBV9 and TRBJ2-7; D remains unclear. Germline V gene data show CDR1 as SGDLS and CDR2 as YYNGEE. The V end lost 4 bases, the J end lost 1 base, and 12 bases lay between the germline ends. The CDR3 spans 14 residues. The complete variable domain, with remaining parts taken from reference TRBV9 and TRBJ2-7, reads DSGVTQTPKHLITATGQRVTLRCSPRSGDLSVYWYQQSLDQGLQFLIQYYNGEERAKGNILERFSAQQFPDLHSELNLSSLELGDSALYFCASSPATGSYEQYFGPGTRLTVT.

In its sample, this clonotype was seen many times. The chain is built from TRBV4-1 and TRBJ2-7, with D perhaps given as TRBD1 or TRBD2 (7 bases each). V was pared by 1 base and J by 5 bases, with 15 bases between. Looked up from germline, CDR1 is MGHRA and CDR2 is YSYEKL. The CDR3 runs to 15 residues. CDR3 sequence: CASSQGDREGDEQYF. The CDR3 nucleotides read TGCGCCAGCAGCCAAGGCGACAGGGAGGGAGACGAGCAGTACTTC.

A remark on this clonotype: With a much larger clone just one base away, this may be a read error. This chain links TRBV27 with TRBJ2-7; D is perhaps TRBD2 (6 bases). Germline values: CDR1 MNHEY, CDR2 SMNVEV (reference sequence). This CDR3 region has 14 residues. The CDR3 DNA sequence: TGTGCCAGCAGTGCGACTAGTCTTGGGTACGTGCAGTACTTC. Protein product: CASSATSLGYVQYF.

Ten or more counts support this clonotype. The chain employs TRBV27 and TRBJ2-7, with 9 bases identical to TRBD2. The CDR3 length is 16 residues. The germline V gene has CDR1 MNHEY and CDR2 SMNVEV (reference sequence). The junction had 15 bases not matched to a gene; V was cut back by 3 bases and J by 9 bases. The CDR3 spells CASSFLVDSGRGGQYF. Here the CDR3 DNA reads TGTGCCAGCAGTTTCCTGGTTGATAGCGGGAGAGGGGGGCAGTACTTC.

This clonotype was picked up many times. The chain combines TRBV4-3 with TRBJ2-7; the D gene could be TRBD1 or TRBD2 (5 bases each). CDR3 length: 15 residues. CDR1 is LGHNA and CDR2 is YSLEER in the germline V gene. V lost 0 bases, J lost 1 base, and 10 bases lay in between. The CDR3 here is CASSQDGTPSYEQYF. In DNA, the CDR3 is TGCGCCAGCAGCCAAGATGGGACCCCATCCTACGAGCAGTACTTC.

This clonotype was counted ten times or more. This chain connects TRBV12-3 or TRBV12-4 to TRBJ2-3, with 7 bases lining up with TRBD2. The length of the CDR3 is 14 residues. The V segment lost 5 bases and the J segment 1 base; nucleotides outside the gene matches: 3. This CDR3 reads CASSPSGGTDTQYF. DNA for the CDR3: TGTGCCAGCAGTCCGAGCGGGGGCACAGATACGCAGTATTTT.

A note on this clonotype: A much larger clone lies a single base off, so this may be a read error. The rearrangement links TRBV7-9 to TRBJ2-7; a weak D match, TRBD1 (6 bases). There are 15 residues in the CDR3. The V gene lost 2 bases and the J gene lost 2 bases, with 13 bases spanning the gap. CDR1 and CDR2 (germline): SEHNR, FQNEAQ (reference sequence). DNA of the CDR3: TGTGCCAGCAGCTTAACTGGGACAATCACCTACGAGCAGTACTTC. Translating it yields CASSLTGTITYEQYF.

This clonotype was recorded at least ten times. The rearrangement uses TRBV5-8 and TRBJ2-4; D could derive from TRBD1 or TRBD2 (5 bases each). CDR1 is SGHTS, CDR2 YDEGEE, per germline. The CDR3 has 15 residues. The ends were cut back, 4 bases at V and 10 bases at J, with 21 bases in the middle. The CDR3 DNA reads as TGTGCCAGCAGCCCCATCTGGGACCTATCTATTATTCAGTACTTC. Translating it yields CASSPIWDLSIIQYF.

Comments on this clonotype: A much larger clone is a single base away; this may be a read error. This chain connects TRBV27 to TRBJ2-1; no definite D call. CDR1 and CDR2 (germline): MNHEY, SMNVEV (reference sequence). The CDR3 has 17 residues. The chain's CDR3 is CAGSFSRTVDSYNEQFF. The CDR3 bases are TGTGCCGGCAGTTTCTCACGAACAGTAGACTCCTACAATGAGCAGTTCTTC.

This clonotype has ten or more counts. The chain recombines TRBV7-9 with TRBJ2-5; TRBD2 is a possible D gene (5 bases). Trimming cost V 10 bases and J 2 bases, with 26 bases left between them. CDR3 length: 17 amino acids. The germline V gene has CDR1 SEHNR and CDR2 FQNEAQ (reference sequence). CDR3 amino acids: CATLTYGETYLQETQYF. For the CDR3, the DNA is TGTGCCACCCTCACATATGGGGAGACATACCTACAAGAGACCCAGTACTTC.

The table lists this clonotype with a few counts. The gene calls are TRBV6-5 and TRBJ1-2; TRBD1 is a possible D gene (5 bases). The CDR3 contains 13 residues. The V and J ends lost 3 bases and 7 bases respectively, with 12 bases between them. Germline V lookup: CDR1 MNHEY, CDR2 SVGAGI. The CDR3 DNA follows: TGTGCCAGCAGTTATCAGGGAATGAGTGGCTACACCTTC. Translated, it gives CASSYQGMSGYTF.

As to this clonotype: One base away lies a much larger clone, so this may be a sequencing read error. The J gene is TRBJ2-1, the V gene TRBV9; a weak D match, TRBD2 (5 bases). Looked up from germline, CDR1 is SGDLS and CDR2 is YYNGEE. The CDR3 covers 15 residues. Here the CDR3 DNA reads TGTGCCAGCAGCGTAGTTTCTAGCTCCCACAATGAGCAGTTCTTC. It encodes CASSVVSSSHNEQFF.

At least ten counts were recorded for this clonotype. This chain uses TRBV24-1 with TRBJ1-2; D ambiguous. Germline CDR1 reads KGHDR; CDR2 reads SFDVKD. V was cut by 6 bases and J by 0 bases, with 10 bases left in between. The CDR3 loop spans 14 amino acids. CDR3 region: CATSPSSSNYGYTF. The CDR3 DNA reads TGTGCCACCAGTCCCTCCAGCTCTAACTATGGCTACACCTTC.

This chain connects TRBV19 to TRBJ2-1; TRBD2 is a possible D gene (6 bases). Germline CDR1 is LNHDA and CDR2 is SQIVND (reference sequence). The ends were cut back, 7 bases at V and 0 bases at J, with 10 bases in the middle. The CDR3 is made up of 14 amino acids. The CDR3 nucleotides are TGTGCCAGTAATTTCGGGAGCTCCTACAATGAGCAGTTCTTC. Translation gives CASNFGSSYNEQFF.

This clonotype was seen only a few times. V and J are TRBV27 and TRBJ2-7; D may match TRBD1 or TRBD2 (5 bases each). Germline V lookup: CDR1 MNHEY, CDR2 SMNVEV (reference sequence). The germline V and J ends were trimmed by 4 bases and 4 bases, with 17 bases remaining between them. The length of the CDR3 is 15 residues. Written as DNA, the CDR3 is TGTGCCAGCAGTTCCTCCGGGACCGTTCTTTACGAGCAGTACTTC. Translated: CASSSSGTVLYEQYF.

Many counts were recorded for this clonotype. The chain is built from TRBV14 and TRBJ1-3; D gene uncertain. This CDR3 has 16 residues. Trimming pared 3 bases from V and 2 bases from J, leaving 14 bases between. Germline V gives CDR1 SGHDN, CDR2 FVKESK. The CDR3 DNA reads as TGTGCCAGCAGCCACCGTCCCCCAAGGGCTGGAAACACCATATATTTT. Protein: CASSHRPPRAGNTIYF.

Many counts were recorded for this clonotype. The V call is TRBV4-2, the J call TRBJ2-7, with 8 bases aligning to TRBD1. V shed 1 base, J shed 6 bases, and the junction held 8 bases outside the gene matches. The germline CDR1 and CDR2 sequences are LGHNA and YNFKEQ. This CDR3 is 15 amino acids long. CDR3 protein: CASSQVQGANGEQYF. As DNA, the CDR3 is TGTGCCAGCAGCCAAGTTCAGGGGGCCAATGGCGAGCAGTACTTC.

This clonotype was seen many times. This rearrangement joins TRBV12-3 or TRBV12-4 to TRBJ2-7; 13 nucleotides align to TRBD2. The CDR3 covers 18 residues. With V trimmed by 2 bases and J by 2 bases, 9 bases remained unmatched. The DNA for the CDR3 is TGTGCCAGCAGTTTAATCACTAGCGGGAGGGCCTTTCCCTACGAGCAGTACTTC. Amino acids: CASSLITSGRAFPYEQYF.

The table lists this clonotype with many counts. This rearrangement joins TRBV7-2 to TRBJ1-1; 8 bases align to TRBD1. The CDR3 totals 20 residues. Germline CDR1 is SGHTA and CDR2 is FQGNSA. The V and J ends lost 2 bases and 3 bases, in that order; junction bases with no gene match: 20. CDR3 amino acids: CASSLLPQGQGDRWDTEAFF. The CDR3 DNA sequence: TGTGCCAGCAGCTTACTCCCTCAAGGACAGGGCGATCGGTGGGACACTGAAGCTTTCTTT.

In regard to this clonotype: A read error is possible here, since a much larger clone lies one base away. The V and J genes are TRBV7-9 and TRBJ2-7; tentatively, D is TRBD2 (6 bases). With 8 bases removed from V and 6 bases from J, the gap between germline ends came to 17 bases. This CDR3 is built from 13 residues. CDR1 and CDR2 from the germline V gene are SEHNR and FQNEAQ (reference sequence). CDR3: CASGPPGSGEQYF. DNA for the CDR3: TGTGCCAGCGGCCCACCCGGGAGCGGCGAGCAGTACTTC.

This clonotype was counted a few times. This rearrangement joins TRBV11-2 to TRBJ2-1, with TRBD2 matching 10 bases. With 5 bases clipped from V and 4 bases from J, the junction kept 8 bases outside the gene matches. Germline V gene lookup returns CDR1 SGHAT and CDR2 FQNNGV. CDR3 size: 16 residues. This CDR3 is CASSLRASGSYNEQFF. The CDR3 bases are TGTGCCAGCAGCCTCCGCGCTAGCGGGAGTTACAATGAGCAGTTCTTC.

This clonotype was found many times. The chain is built from TRBV6-2 or TRBV6-3 and TRBJ1-1; D is perhaps TRBD1 (5 bases). The CDR3 has 16 amino acids. The germline gives CDR1 MNHEY, CDR2 SVGEGT. The ends were cut back, 0 bases at V and 1 base at J, with 12 bases in the middle. The CDR3 nucleotides read TGTGCCAGCAGTTACTCGAGGGCAGGGAGGAACACTGAAGCTTTCTTT. This translates into CASSYSRAGRNTEAFF.

Worth noting for this clonotype: Mismatch with germline at one junction end may stem from a read error. V gene TRBV27 combines with J gene TRBJ1-5; D uncertain. Germline V lookup: CDR1 MNHEY, CDR2 SMNVEV (reference sequence). The CDR3 is made up of 15 amino acids. This chain's CDR3 is CASSTATGINRPQHF. The CDR3, as DNA: TGTGCCAGCAGTACCGCAACGGGAATCAATCGGCCCCAGCATTTT.

This clonotype was observed at least ten times. The chain links TRBV28 to TRBJ2-5, with 9 nucleotides matching TRBD1. V lost 4 bases, J lost 3 bases, and 9 bases stayed unmatched. Germline CDR1 and CDR2: MDHEN and SYDVKM. The CDR3 has 16 amino acids. CDR3 amino acids: CASSSDRGSKEETQYF. For the CDR3, the DNA is TGTGCCAGCAGTTCGGACAGGGGATCTAAGGAAGAGACCCAGTACTTC.

There are many counts of this clonotype. This chain's CDR3 is CASSSTSGSFEQYF. The DNA for the CDR3 is TGTGCCAGCAGCTCGACTAGCGGGAGTTTCGAGCAGTACTTC. This chain uses TRBV7-8 with TRBJ2-7; 12 bases are a match to TRBD2. Germline V CDR1 and CDR2: SGHVS, FQNEAQ. This CDR3 is 14 amino acids long. J was trimmed by 6 bases and V by 4 bases; bases with no gene match: 4. The complete variable domain, with remaining parts taken from reference TRBV7-8 and TRBJ2-7, reads GAGVSQSPRYKVAKRGQDVALRCDPISGHVSLFWYQQALGQGPEFLTYFQNEAQLDKSGLPSDRFFAERPEGSVSTLKIQRTQQEDSAVYLCASSSTSGSFEQYFGPGTRLTVT.

This clonotype has at least ten counts. The chain couples TRBV4-2 to TRBJ2-3, with D perhaps given as TRBD1 or TRBD2 (5 bases each). Trimming shortened V by 1 base and J by 1 base, and 9 bases separated the two germline ends. CDR3 length equals 15 residues. In germline, CDR1 is LGHNA, CDR2 YNFKEQ. The CDR3 region has the DNA TGTGCCAGCAGCCAAGGCGAGGGACGCACAGATACGCAGTATTTT. Encoded protein: CASSQGEGRTDTQYF.

The table lists this clonotype with many counts. The gene calls are TRBV10-3 and TRBJ2-3; tentative D call: TRBD2 (6 bases). This CDR3 has 17 amino acids. V shed 3 bases and J shed 1 base, with 17 bases lying between them. Germline loops: CDR1 ENHRY, CDR2 SYGVKD. The CDR3 region is CAISDLLTPGGTDTQYF. In nucleotides, the CDR3 is TGTGCCATCAGTGACCTTTTGACTCCGGGGGGCACAGATACGCAGTATTTT.

This clonotype showed up just a few times. The gene calls are TRBV29-1 and TRBJ2-7, with 12 bases lining up with TRBD1. V lost 2 bases and J lost 4; bases outside the gene matches: 18. Germline loops: CDR1 SQVTM, CDR2 ANQGSEA. CDR3 length equals 19 residues. The CDR3 nucleotides are TGCAGCGTTGAACCAGCGGGGGAGGGCCCGGGACAGGGGGCTTACGAGCAGTACTTC. It encodes CSVEPAGEGPGQGAYEQYF.

This clonotype showed up many times. V and J are TRBV20-1 and TRBJ1-5; no definite D call. The V gene's germline CDR1 is DFQATT and CDR2 SNEGSKA (reference sequence). The CDR3 extends over 15 amino acids. V was pared by 6 bases and J by 2 bases, with 17 bases between. The CDR3 spells CSAENVGSGNQPQHF. As DNA, the CDR3 is TGCAGTGCCGAGAATGTAGGGAGCGGCAATCAGCCCCAGCATTTT.

The table lists this clonotype with many counts. The V gene is TRBV11-1, the J gene TRBJ2-1; D remains ambiguous. Per germline, CDR1 SGHAT and CDR2 FQDESV (reference sequence). This CDR3 is 13 amino acids long. V lost 2 bases to trimming and J lost 5 bases, with 7 bases between them. The CDR3 loop is CASSLWGNNEQFF. CDR3 nucleotide sequence: TGTGCCAGCAGCTTATGGGGAAACAATGAGCAGTTCTTC.

As DNA, the CDR3 is TGCAGTGCTAGAGATCAGGGGCGAAGCTCCTACGAGCAGTACTTC. Residues: CSARDQGRSSYEQYF. The chain joins TRBV20-1 to TRBJ2-7; the D gene is possibly TRBD1 (6 bases). The V end lost 0 bases, the J end lost 0 bases, and 12 bases lay between the germline ends. The length of the CDR3 is 15 residues. Germline V lookup: CDR1 DFQATT, CDR2 SNEGSKA (reference sequence).

The chain is built from TRBV7-6 and TRBJ1-1; D unresolved. CDR1 is SGHVS and CDR2 is FNYEAQ in the germline V gene. The CDR3 is made up of 14 amino acids. V lost 4 bases and J lost 4, with 13 bases in between. Written as DNA, the CDR3 is TGTGCCAGCAGCTCCCTAGGAGTGGGCACTGAAGCTTTCTTT. It specifies CASSSLGVGTEAFF. Full variable domain (rest looked up from reference TRBV7-6 and TRBJ1-1): GAGVSQSPRYKVTKRGQDVALRCDPISGHVSLYWYRQALGQGPEFLTYFNYEAQQDKSGLPNDRFSAERPEGSISTLTIQRTEQRDSAMYRCASSSLGVGTEAFFGQGTRLTVV.